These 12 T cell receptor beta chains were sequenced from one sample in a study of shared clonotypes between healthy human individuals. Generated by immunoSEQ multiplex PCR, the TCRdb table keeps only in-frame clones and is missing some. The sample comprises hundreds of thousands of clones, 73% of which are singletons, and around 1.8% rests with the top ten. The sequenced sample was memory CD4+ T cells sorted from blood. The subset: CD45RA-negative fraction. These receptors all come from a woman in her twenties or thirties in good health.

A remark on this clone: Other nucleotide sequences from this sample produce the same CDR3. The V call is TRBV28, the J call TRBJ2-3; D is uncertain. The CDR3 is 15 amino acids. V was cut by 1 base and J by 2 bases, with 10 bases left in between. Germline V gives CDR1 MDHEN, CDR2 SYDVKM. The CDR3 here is CASSLSGDYTDTQYF. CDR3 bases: TGTGCCAGCAGTTTATCTGGTGATTACACAGATACGCAGTATTTT.

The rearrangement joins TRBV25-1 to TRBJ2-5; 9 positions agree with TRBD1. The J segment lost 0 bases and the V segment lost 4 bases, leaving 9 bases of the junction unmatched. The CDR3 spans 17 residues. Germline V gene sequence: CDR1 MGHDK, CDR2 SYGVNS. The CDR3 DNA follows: TGTGCCAGCAGTGTAACGGGACAGGGAGGGAACCAAGAGACCCAGTACTTC. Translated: CASSVTGQGGNQETQYF.

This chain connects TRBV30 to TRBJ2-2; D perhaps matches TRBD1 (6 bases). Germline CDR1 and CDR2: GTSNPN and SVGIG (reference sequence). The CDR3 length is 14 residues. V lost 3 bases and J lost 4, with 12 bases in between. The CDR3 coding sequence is TGTGCCTGGAGGGGGGCCATCCTCACCGGGGAGCTGTTTTTT. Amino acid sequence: CAWRGAILTGELFF. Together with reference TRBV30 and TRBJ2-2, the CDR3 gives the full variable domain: SQTIHQWPATLVQPVGSPLSLECTVEGTSNPNLYWYRQAAGRGLQLLFYSVGIGQISSEVPQNLSASRPQDRQFILSSKKLLLSDSGFYLCAWRGAILTGELFFGEGSRLTVL.

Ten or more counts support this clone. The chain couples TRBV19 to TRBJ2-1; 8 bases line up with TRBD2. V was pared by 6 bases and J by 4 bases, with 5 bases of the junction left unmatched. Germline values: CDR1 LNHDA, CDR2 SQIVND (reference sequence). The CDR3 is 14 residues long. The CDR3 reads CASRETSDYNEQFF. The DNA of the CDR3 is TGTGCCAGTAGGGAGACTAGCGATTACAATGAGCAGTTCTTC.

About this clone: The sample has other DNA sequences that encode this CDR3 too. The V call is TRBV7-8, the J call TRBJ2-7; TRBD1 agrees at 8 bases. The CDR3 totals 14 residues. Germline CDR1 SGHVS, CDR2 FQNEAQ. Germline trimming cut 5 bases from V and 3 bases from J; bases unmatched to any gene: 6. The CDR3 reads CASSPQGASYEQYF. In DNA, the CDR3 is TGTGCCAGCAGCCCCCAGGGGGCAAGCTACGAGCAGTACTTC.

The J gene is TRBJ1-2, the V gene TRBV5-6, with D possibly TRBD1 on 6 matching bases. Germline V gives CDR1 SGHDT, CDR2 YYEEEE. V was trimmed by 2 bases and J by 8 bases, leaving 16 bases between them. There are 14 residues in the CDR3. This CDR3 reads CASSFYTGPGGYTF. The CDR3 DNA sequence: TGTGCCAGCAGCTTCTATACAGGGCCAGGAGGCTACACCTTC.

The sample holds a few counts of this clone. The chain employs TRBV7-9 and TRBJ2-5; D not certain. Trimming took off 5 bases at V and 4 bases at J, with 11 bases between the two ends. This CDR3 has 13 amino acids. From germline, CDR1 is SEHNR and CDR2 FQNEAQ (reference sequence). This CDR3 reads CASSPLTPETQYF. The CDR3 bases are TGTGCCAGCAGCCCCCTTACCCCAGAGACCCAGTACTTC.

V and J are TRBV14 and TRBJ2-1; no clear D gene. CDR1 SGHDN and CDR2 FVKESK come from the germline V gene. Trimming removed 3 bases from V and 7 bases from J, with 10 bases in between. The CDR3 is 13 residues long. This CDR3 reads CASSHSWGNEQFF. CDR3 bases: TGTGCCAGCAGCCATTCTTGGGGAAATGAGCAGTTCTTC.

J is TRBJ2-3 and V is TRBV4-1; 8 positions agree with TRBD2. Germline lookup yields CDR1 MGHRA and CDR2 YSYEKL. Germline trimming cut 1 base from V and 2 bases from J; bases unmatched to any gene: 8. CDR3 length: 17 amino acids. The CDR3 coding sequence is TGCGCCAGCAGCCAAGTGGTCGGGCGGGAGGTCACAGATACGCAGTATTTT. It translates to CASSQVVGREVTDTQYF.

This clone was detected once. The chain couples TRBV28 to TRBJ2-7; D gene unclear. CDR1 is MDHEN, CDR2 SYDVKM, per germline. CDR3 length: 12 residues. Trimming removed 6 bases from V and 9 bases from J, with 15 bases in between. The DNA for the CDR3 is TGTGCCAGCAGCTTGACTTGGCAAGGGCAGTACTTC. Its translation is CASSLTWQGQYF. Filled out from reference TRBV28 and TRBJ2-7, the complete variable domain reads DVKVTQSSRYLVKRTGEKVFLECVQDMDHENMFWYRQDPGLGLRLIYFSYDVKMKEKGDIPEGYSVSREKKERFSLILESASTNQTSMYLCASSLTWQGQYFGPGTRLTVT.

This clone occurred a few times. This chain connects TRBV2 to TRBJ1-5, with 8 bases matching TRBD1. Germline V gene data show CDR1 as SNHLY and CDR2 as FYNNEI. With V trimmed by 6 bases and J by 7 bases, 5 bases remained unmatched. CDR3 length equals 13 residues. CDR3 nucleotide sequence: TGTGCCAGCAGCCCACAGGGGGGACAGCCCCAGCATTTT. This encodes CASSPQGGQPQHF.

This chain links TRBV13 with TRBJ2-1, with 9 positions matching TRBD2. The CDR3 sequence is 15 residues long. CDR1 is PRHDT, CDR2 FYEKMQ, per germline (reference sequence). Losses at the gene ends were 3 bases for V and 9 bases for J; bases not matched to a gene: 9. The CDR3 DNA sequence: TGTGCCAGCAGCTTTTCAGCGGGAGGTCGGGGTGAGCAGTTCTTC. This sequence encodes CASSFSAGGRGEQFF.